The subject of this entry is one TCR beta chain. The data belong to a study of blood T cell repertoires in COVID-19. The germline V gene encodes CDR1 SGHTS and CDR2 YDEGEE. The CDR3 is 14 amino acids. The ends were cut back, 2 bases at V and 2 bases at J, with 9 bases in the middle. Some clones are missing from TCRdb's copy, which holds only in-frame ones; the method was immunoSEQ multiplex PCR. The data show 70,000 or so clones, roughly 85% seen once. V and J are TRBV5-8 and TRBJ2-3; possibly TRBD2 for D (5 bases). The TCR originated in a woman aged 80 or over with active or convalescent COVID-19. Sequencing was performed on peripheral blood. CDR3 DNA sequence: TGTGCCAGCAGCTTCGGGGTGGACACAGATACGCAGTATTTT. It yields the protein CASSFGVDTDTQYF. The full variable domain, completed using reference TRBV5-8 and TRBJ2-3, is EAGVTQSPTHLIKTRGQQATLRCSPISGHTSVYWYQQALGLGLQFLLWYDEGEERNRGNFPPRFSGRQFPNYSSELNVNALELEDSALYLCASSFGVDTDTQYFGPGTRLTVL.